This T cell receptor beta chain was recovered during a study of T cell repertoires in aging, cancer and after chemotherapy. Across the study: Healthy donor repertoires were recorded over several months to years and showed clear clonal overlap.

V dropped 6 bases and J dropped 5; count of bases not matched to a gene: 11. Germline V lookup: CDR1 MNHNS, CDR2 SASEGT. CDR3 length: 16 residues. The template was genomic DNA from peripheral blood, not RNA. TRB rearrangements spanning V, D and J were amplified using mixed TRB-A/B primers. TCRdb reanalysed the multiplex PCR reads using MiXCR and keeps one entry per CDR3 protein. The table has about 270 distinct CDR3 sequences, under 30% seen once. This clonotype counts as large. What was sequenced was blood. The sequence was obtained from a human donor in good health. The chain has TRBV6-1 and TRBJ1-5; TRBD1 matches 9 bases. The CDR3 region is CASRGNGQGQDQPQHF. The CDR3 DNA reads as TGTGCCAGCAGGGGGAACGGACAGGGGCAGGATCAGCCCCAGCATTTT.